A single T cell receptor (beta chain) is shown here with its context. Sequencing used immunoSEQ multiplex PCR; TCRdb keeps in-frame clones, though not all of them. The sample records tens of thousands of clones, 85% to 95% being singletons. Losses at the gene ends were 5 bases for V and 7 bases for J; bases not matched to a gene: 12. Per germline, CDR1 MDHEN and CDR2 SYDVKM. This CDR3 region has 16 residues. The sample originates from a study of OX40 agonist ivuxolimab in advanced cancers. About the research overall: Partial responses were observed in three patients, of whom one had hepatocellular carcinoma and two had cutaneous melanoma.

Patients were excluded for autoimmune disease history or systemic immunosuppression. The specimen comprised CD4+ or CD8+ T cells sorted from blood, sampled in a trial of the OX40 agonist ivuxolimab. The chain links TRBV28 to TRBJ1-4; 8 bases agree with TRBD1. The sequence was collected from an adult with an advanced solid tumor such as melanoma, head and neck, liver or kidney cancer. The CDR3 sequence: CASSQGGTGRGEKLFF. Here the CDR3 DNA reads TGTGCCAGCAGTCAAGGAGGGACAGGACGAGGTGAAAAACTGTTTTTT.